This is a list of T cell receptor beta chains from one sample in a study of persistence of HIV-infected CD4 T cells. These TCRs' antigens remain unknown. Assay used: immunoSEQ multiplex PCR; TCRdb lists only in-frame clones, some missing. The table records tens of thousands of clones, 85% to 90% of them present only once. Sequences were derived from CD4+ T cells sorted from PBMCs after 18-hour stimulation, sampled from a patient who received antiretroviral therapy. The source is an adult woman with HIV who was CMV-seropositive. CDR3s leave out the opening cysteine and the closing phenylalanine or tryptophan. The D gene is left open where the match is weak. Clone sizes are given selectively: once, few, many, or a class where the clone is expanded.

D gene: TRBD1; clone size: once; V gene: TRBV2; CDR3 protein: ASSFDRGVGNTIY
D gene: TRBD2; clone size: few; V gene: TRBV15; CDR3 protein: ATSRGLAGGPKGSTDTQY
D gene: -; clone size: -; V gene: TRBV28; CDR3 protein: ASSPDLHSGNTIY
D gene: TRBD1; clone size: -; V gene: TRBV5-1; CDR3 protein: ASSYGGQGNTGELF
D gene: TRBD1; clone size: -; V gene: TRBV6-5; CDR3 protein: ASTNTGTALH
D gene: -; clone size: -; V gene: TRBV12-3/TRBV12-4; CDR3 protein: ASRTQETQY
D gene: -; clone size: -; V gene: TRBV24-1; CDR3 protein: ATSDPQSLDTEAF
D gene: TRBD1; clone size: -; V gene: TRBV7-3; CDR3 protein: ASSLGTGGVVDYGYT
D gene: -; clone size: -; V gene: TRBV30; CDR3 protein: AWTKSGSGELF
D gene: -; clone size: -; V gene: TRBV30; CDR3 protein: AWTRGSGQPQH
D gene: TRBD1; clone size: -; V gene: TRBV18; CDR3 protein: ASSPGTGTDTQY
D gene: TRBD1; clone size: -; V gene: TRBV5-1; CDR3 protein: ASSFSLDRGTEAF
D gene: -; clone size: -; V gene: TRBV3-1/TRBV3-2; CDR3 protein: ASSQVSYEQY
D gene: -; clone size: -; V gene: TRBV5-4; CDR3 protein: ASSPLSGAEETQY
D gene: -; clone size: -; V gene: TRBV10-3; CDR3 protein: AINDGYATQY
D gene: -; clone size: -; V gene: TRBV4-1; CDR3 protein: ASSQQGRPGGYT
D gene: -; clone size: -; V gene: TRBV5-1; CDR3 protein: ASSLLGGVSYNEQF
D gene: -; clone size: -; V gene: TRBV18; CDR3 protein: ASSLRDGPQETQY
D gene: -; clone size: -; V gene: TRBV18; CDR3 protein: ASSPRTLGNEQF
D gene: -; clone size: -; V gene: TRBV5-1; CDR3 protein: ASSLRFNEQF
D gene: TRBD1; clone size: -; V gene: TRBV29-1; CDR3 protein: SVDRQGAASSFLSGYT
D gene: -; clone size: -; V gene: TRBV19; CDR3 protein: ASNKGPSNQPQH
D gene: -; clone size: once; V gene: TRBV7-2; CDR3 protein: ASSLELARTQF
D gene: -; clone size: -; V gene: TRBV4-2; CDR3 protein: ASSQGGRSYEQY
D gene: -; clone size: -; V gene: TRBV24-1; CDR3 protein: ATSGGGPGAGGTEAF
D gene: -; clone size: few; V gene: TRBV10-1; CDR3 protein: ASSNGATNEKLF
D gene: -; clone size: -; V gene: TRBV12-3/TRBV12-4; CDR3 protein: ASSAGKNTEAF
D gene: -; clone size: -; V gene: TRBV4-1; CDR3 protein: ASSQLHTQY
D gene: TRBD1; clone size: -; V gene: TRBV10-3; CDR3 protein: AIRGGQGTYEQY
D gene: -; clone size: -; V gene: TRBV2; CDR3 protein: ASTLQGNTEAF
D gene: TRBD1; clone size: -; V gene: TRBV29-1; CDR3 protein: SVGIGRGVNYGYT
D gene: -; clone size: once; V gene: TRBV3-1/TRBV3-2; CDR3 protein: ASSQVLVATNEKLF
D gene: -; clone size: -; V gene: TRBV18; CDR3 protein: ASSPPARSYEQY
D gene: -; clone size: -; V gene: TRBV5-4; CDR3 protein: ASSTDNTGELF
D gene: TRBD1; clone size: -; V gene: TRBV5-1; CDR3 protein: ASSLDPGQGRLGEKLF
D gene: TRBD1; clone size: -; V gene: TRBV5-1; CDR3 protein: ASSLDRGANTGELF
D gene: -; clone size: few; V gene: TRBV7-3; CDR3 protein: ASSSGLRETQY
D gene: -; clone size: -; V gene: TRBV25-1; CDR3 protein: ASSWGTGTRNEKLF
D gene: -; clone size: -; V gene: TRBV29-1; CDR3 protein: SVAAGPGETF
D gene: TRBD1; clone size: -; V gene: TRBV29-1; CDR3 protein: SGGGQVNTEAF
D gene: TRBD1; clone size: -; V gene: TRBV7-2; CDR3 protein: ASSPKTGTGEQY
D gene: -; clone size: -; V gene: TRBV7-8; CDR3 protein: ASSRDYNSPLH
D gene: -; clone size: -; V gene: TRBV5-1; CDR3 protein: ASSPIGQGSLTYEQY
D gene: TRBD1; clone size: -; V gene: TRBV5-1; CDR3 protein: ASSPPGGNAEAF
D gene: -; clone size: -; V gene: TRBV2; CDR3 protein: ASSVGVQRVNYGYT